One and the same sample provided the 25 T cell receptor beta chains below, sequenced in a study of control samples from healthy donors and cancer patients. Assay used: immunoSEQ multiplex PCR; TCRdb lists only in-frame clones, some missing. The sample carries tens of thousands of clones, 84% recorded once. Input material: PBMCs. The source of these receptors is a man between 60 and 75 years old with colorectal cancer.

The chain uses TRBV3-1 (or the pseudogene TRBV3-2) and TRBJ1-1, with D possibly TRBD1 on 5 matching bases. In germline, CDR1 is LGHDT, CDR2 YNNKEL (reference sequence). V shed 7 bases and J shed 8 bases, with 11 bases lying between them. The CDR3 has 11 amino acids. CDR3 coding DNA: TGTGCCAGCACCAAAGACAGAGAAGCTTTCTTT. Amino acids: CASTKDREAFF.

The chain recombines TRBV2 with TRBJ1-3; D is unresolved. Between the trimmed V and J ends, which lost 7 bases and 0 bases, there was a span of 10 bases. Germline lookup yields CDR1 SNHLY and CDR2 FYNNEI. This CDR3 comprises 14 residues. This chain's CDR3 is CASTVLISGNTIYF. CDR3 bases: TGTGCCAGCACCGTCCTAATCTCTGGAAACACCATATATTTT.

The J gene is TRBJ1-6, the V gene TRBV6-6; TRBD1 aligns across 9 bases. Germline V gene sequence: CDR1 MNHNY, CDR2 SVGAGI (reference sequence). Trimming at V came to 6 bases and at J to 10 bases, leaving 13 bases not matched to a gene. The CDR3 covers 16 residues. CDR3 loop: CASSHPGDRVESPLHF. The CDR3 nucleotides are TGTGCCAGCAGCCACCCCGGGGACAGGGTGGAATCACCCCTCCACTTT.

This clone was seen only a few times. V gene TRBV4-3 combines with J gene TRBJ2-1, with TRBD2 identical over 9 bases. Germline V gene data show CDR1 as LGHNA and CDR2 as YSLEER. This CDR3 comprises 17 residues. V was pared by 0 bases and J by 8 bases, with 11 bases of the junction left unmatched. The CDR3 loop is CASSQDPGGGAGDEQFF. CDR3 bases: TGCGCCAGCAGCCAAGATCCTGGCGGGGGGGCCGGGGATGAGCAGTTCTTC.

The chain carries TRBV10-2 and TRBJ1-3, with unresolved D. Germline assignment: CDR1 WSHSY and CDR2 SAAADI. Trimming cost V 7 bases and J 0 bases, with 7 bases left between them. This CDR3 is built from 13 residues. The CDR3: CASIADSGNTIYF. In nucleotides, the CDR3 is TGCGCCAGCATAGCAGACTCTGGAAACACCATATATTTT.

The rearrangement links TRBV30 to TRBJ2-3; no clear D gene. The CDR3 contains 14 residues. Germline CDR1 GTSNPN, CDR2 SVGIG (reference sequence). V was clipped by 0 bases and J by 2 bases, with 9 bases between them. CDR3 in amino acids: CAWSVPDYTDTQYF. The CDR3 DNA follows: TGTGCCTGGAGTGTACCGGATTACACAGATACGCAGTATTTT. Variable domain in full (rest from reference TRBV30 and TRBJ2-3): SQTIHQWPATLVQPVGSPLSLECTVEGTSNPNLYWYRQAAGRGLQLLFYSVGIGQISSEVPQNLSASRPQDRQFILSSKKLLLSDSGFYLCAWSVPDYTDTQYFGPGTRLTVL.

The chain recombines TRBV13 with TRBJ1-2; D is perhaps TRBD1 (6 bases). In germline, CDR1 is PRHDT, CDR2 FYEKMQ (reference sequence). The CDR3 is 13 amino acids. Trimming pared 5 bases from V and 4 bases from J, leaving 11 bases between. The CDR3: CASSVQGSYGYTF. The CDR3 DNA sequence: TGTGCCAGCAGCGTCCAGGGGAGCTATGGCTACACCTTC.

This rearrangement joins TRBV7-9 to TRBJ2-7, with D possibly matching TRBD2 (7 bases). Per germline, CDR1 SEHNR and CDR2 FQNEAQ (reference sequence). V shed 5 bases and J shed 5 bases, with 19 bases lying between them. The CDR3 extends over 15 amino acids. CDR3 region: CASSPRDMAGDEQYF. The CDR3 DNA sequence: TGTGCCAGCAGCCCGAGGGACATGGCGGGGGACGAGCAGTACTTC. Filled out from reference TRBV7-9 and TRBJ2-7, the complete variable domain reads DTGVSQNPRHKITKRGQNVTFRCDPISEHNRLYWYRQTLGQGPEFLTYFQNEAQLEKSRLLSDRFSAERPKGSFSTLEIQRTEQGDSAMYLCASSPRDMAGDEQYFGPGTRLTVT.

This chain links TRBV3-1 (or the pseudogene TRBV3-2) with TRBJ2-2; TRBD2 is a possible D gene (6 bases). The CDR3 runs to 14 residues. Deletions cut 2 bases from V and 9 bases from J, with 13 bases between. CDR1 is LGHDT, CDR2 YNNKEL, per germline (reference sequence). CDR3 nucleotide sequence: TGTGCCAGCAGCCAACCTAGCGCCGCCCGGGAGCTGTTTTTT. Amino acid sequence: CASSQPSAARELFF.

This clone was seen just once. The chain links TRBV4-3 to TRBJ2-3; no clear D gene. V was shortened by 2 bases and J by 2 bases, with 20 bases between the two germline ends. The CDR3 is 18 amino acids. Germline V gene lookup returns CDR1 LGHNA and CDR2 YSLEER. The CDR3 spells CASSQNPLRPLSTDTQYF. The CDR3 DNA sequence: TGCGCCAGCAGCCAAAACCCTCTAAGACCATTGTCCACAGATACGCAGTATTTT.

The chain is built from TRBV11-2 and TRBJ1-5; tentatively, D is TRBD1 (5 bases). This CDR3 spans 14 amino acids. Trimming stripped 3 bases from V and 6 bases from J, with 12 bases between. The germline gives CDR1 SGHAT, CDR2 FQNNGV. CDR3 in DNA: TGTGCCAGCAGCTTGGTGGCAGGGCTTCAGCCCCAGCATTTT. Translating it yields CASSLVAGLQPQHF.

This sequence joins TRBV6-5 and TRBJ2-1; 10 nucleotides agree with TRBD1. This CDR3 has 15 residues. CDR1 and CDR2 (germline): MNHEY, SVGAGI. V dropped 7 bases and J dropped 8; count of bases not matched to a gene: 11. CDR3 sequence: CASTQGDRGGDEQFF. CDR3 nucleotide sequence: TGTGCCAGCACCCAGGGGGACAGGGGAGGTGATGAGCAGTTCTTC.

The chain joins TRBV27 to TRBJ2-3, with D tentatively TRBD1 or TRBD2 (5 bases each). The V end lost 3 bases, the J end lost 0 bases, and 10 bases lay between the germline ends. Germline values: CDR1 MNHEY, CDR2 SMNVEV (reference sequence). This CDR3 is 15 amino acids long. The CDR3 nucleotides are TGTGCCAGCAGTTTCGGGACGGCTAGCACAGATACGCAGTATTTT. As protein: CASSFGTASTDTQYF.

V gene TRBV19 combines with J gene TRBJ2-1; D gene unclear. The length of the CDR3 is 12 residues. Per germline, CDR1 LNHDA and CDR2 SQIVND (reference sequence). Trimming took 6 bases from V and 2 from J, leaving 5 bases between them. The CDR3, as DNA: TGTGCCAGTAGCCCCACCTACAATGAGCAGTTCTTC. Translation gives CASSPTYNEQFF.

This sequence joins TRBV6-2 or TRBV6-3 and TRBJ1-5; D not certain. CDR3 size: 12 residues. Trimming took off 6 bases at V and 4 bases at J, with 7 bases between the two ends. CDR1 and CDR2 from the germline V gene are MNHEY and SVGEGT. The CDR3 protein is CASSPRNQPQHF. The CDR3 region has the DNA TGTGCCAGCAGCCCAAGGAATCAGCCCCAGCATTTT.

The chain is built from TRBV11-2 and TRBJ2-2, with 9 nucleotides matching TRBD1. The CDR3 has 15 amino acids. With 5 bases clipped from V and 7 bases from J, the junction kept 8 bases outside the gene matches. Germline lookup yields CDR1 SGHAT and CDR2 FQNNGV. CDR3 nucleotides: TGTGCCAGCAGCAGATGGGACAGGGCCGGCGGGGAGCTGTTTTTT. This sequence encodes CASSRWDRAGGELFF.

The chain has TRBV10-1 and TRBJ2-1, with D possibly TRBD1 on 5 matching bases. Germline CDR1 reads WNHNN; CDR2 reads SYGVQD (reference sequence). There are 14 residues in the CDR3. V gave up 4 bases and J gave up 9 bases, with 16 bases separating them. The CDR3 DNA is TGCGCCAGCAGTGTGGTACAGGCCTACGGTGAGCAGTTCTTC. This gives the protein CASSVVQAYGEQFF.

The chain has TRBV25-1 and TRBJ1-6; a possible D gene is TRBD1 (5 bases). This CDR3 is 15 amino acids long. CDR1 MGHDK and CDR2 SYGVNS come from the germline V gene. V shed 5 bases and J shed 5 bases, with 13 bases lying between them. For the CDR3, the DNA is TGTGCCAGCAGTAGCCCCGAGGGGAATAATTCACCCCTCCACTTT. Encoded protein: CASSSPEGNNSPLHF.

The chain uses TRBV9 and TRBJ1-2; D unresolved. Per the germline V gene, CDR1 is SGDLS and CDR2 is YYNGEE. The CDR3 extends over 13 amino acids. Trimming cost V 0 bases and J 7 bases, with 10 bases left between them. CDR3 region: CASSVAPAGGYTF. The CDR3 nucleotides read TGTGCCAGCAGCGTAGCCCCGGCTGGTGGCTACACCTTC. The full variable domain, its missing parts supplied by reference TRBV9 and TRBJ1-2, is DSGVTQTPKHLITATGQRVTLRCSPRSGDLSVYWYQQSLDQGLQFLIQYYNGEERAKGNILERFSAQQFPDLHSELNLSSLELGDSALYFCASSVAPAGGYTFGSGTRLTVV.

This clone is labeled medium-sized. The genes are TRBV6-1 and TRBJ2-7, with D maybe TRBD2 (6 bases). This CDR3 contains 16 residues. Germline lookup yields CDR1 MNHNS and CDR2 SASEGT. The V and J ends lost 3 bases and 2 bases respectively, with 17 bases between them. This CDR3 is CASSELTEGPPYEQYV. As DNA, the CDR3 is TGTGCCAGCAGTGAGCTGACGGAGGGGCCCCCCTACGAGCAGTACGTC.

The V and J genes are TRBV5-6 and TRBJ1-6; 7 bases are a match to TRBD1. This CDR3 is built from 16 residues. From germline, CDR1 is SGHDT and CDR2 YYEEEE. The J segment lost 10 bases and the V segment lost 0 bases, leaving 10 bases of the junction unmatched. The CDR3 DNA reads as TGTGCCAGCAGCTTGGGACAGGGCTCGGGCCACTCACCCCTCCACTTT. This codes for CASSLGQGSGHSPLHF.

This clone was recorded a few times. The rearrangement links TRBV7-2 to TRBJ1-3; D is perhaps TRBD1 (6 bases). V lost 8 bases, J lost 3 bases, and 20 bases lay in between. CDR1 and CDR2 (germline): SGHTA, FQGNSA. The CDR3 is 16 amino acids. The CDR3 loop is CASSYFPRGLGNTIYF. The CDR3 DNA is TGTGCCAGCTCATATTTCCCCCGGGGGCTTGGAAACACCATATATTTT.

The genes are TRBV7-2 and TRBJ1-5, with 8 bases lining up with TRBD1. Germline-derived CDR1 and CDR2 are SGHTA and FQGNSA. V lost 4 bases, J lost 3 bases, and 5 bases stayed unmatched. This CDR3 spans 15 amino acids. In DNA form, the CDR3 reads TGTGCCAGCAGCTCCCGGACAGGGCCCAATCAGCCCCAGCATTTT. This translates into CASSSRTGPNQPQHF. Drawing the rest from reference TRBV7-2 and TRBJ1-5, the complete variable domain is GAGVSQSPSNKVTEKGKDVELRCDPISGHTALYWYRQSLGQGLEFLIYFQGNSAPDKSGLPSDRFSAERTGGSVSTLTIQRTQQEDSAVYLCASSSRTGPNQPQHFGDGTRLSIL.

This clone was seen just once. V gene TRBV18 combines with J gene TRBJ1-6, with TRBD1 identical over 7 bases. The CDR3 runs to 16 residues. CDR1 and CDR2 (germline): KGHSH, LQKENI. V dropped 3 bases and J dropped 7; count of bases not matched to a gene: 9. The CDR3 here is CASSPLWTGGNSPLHF. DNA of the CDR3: TGTGCCAGCTCACCCCTATGGACAGGTGGGAATTCACCCCTCCACTTT.

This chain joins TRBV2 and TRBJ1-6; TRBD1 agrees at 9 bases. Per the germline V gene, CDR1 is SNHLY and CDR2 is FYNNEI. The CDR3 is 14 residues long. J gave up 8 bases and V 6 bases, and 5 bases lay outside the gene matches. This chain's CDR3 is CASRDRGRDSPLHF. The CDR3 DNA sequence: TGTGCCAGCAGGGACAGGGGACGGGATTCACCCCTCCACTTT. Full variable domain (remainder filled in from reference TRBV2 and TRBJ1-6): EPEVTQTPSHQVTQMGQEVILRCVPISNHLYFYWYRQILGQKVEFLVSFYNNEISEKSEIFDDQFSVERPDGSNFTLKIRSTKLEDSAMYFCASRDRGRDSPLHFGNGTRLTVT.